Listed below are T cell receptor beta chains from one sample, sequenced in a study of T-cell memory formation after mild COVID-19. TCRdb reanalysed the 5' RACE reads using MiXCR and keeps one entry per CDR3 protein. The sample has roughly 580,000 distinct CDR3 sequences, more than 15% seen once. Sequencing input: PBMCs or a T cell subset sorted from them (not recorded which). These receptors all come from an adult woman who had mild COVID-19 (a few samples of this study predate the infection). Cell type and time point are not known. CDR3s include the opening cysteine and the closing phenylalanine or tryptophan. The order of the fields is V gene, J gene, clone size, CDR3 protein. Not every row has a clone size; where given, it reads once, few, many or a size class.

v_gene: TRBV7-3; j_gene: TRBJ2-6; abundance: .; CDR3aa: CASSTGAGANVLTF
v_gene: TRBV30; j_gene: TRBJ2-3; abundance: .; CDR3aa: CAWSFAGSTDTQYF
v_gene: TRBV6-5; j_gene: TRBJ1-3; abundance: .; CDR3aa: CASSLTGTSSGNTIYF
v_gene: TRBV7-8; j_gene: TRBJ2-3; abundance: .; CDR3aa: CASSLPLAGLTDTQYF
v_gene: TRBV27; j_gene: TRBJ2-2; abundance: .; CDR3aa: CASTSGGSTGELFF
v_gene: TRBV20-1; j_gene: TRBJ1-4; abundance: .; CDR3aa: CSARDPGVTNEKLFF
v_gene: TRBV20-1; j_gene: TRBJ1-5; abundance: .; CDR3aa: CSPKGQGSQPQHF
v_gene: TRBV7-2; j_gene: TRBJ1-6; abundance: .; CDR3aa: CASSLGAGSYNSPLHF
v_gene: TRBV11-1; j_gene: TRBJ2-7; abundance: .; CDR3aa: CASSLPGQGSEQYF
v_gene: TRBV5-1; j_gene: TRBJ2-5; abundance: .; CDR3aa: CASSSGQGQGQETQYF
v_gene: TRBV20-1; j_gene: TRBJ1-1; abundance: .; CDR3aa: CSASKPGNTEAFF
v_gene: TRBV5-5; j_gene: TRBJ2-5; abundance: many; CDR3aa: CASSLAPTAKETQYF
v_gene: TRBV5-1; j_gene: TRBJ1-1; abundance: few; CDR3aa: CASSFWGGGYGGTEAFF
v_gene: TRBV30; j_gene: TRBJ2-7; abundance: .; CDR3aa: CAWNYGPSEQYF
v_gene: TRBV12-3/TRBV12-4; j_gene: TRBJ2-3; abundance: many; CDR3aa: CASSSTGDTQYF
v_gene: TRBV11-2; j_gene: TRBJ2-1; abundance: many; CDR3aa: CASSFGQGTYNEQFF
v_gene: TRBV7-9; j_gene: TRBJ2-7; abundance: few; CDR3aa: CASSLAAAFSYEQYF
v_gene: TRBV29-1; j_gene: TRBJ2-7; abundance: many; CDR3aa: CSVRQGPYEQYF
v_gene: TRBV9; j_gene: TRBJ2-2; abundance: .; CDR3aa: CASSAHRGGANTGELFF
v_gene: TRBV9; j_gene: TRBJ2-5; abundance: .; CDR3aa: CASSVDSGHQETQYF
v_gene: TRBV20-1; j_gene: TRBJ1-2; abundance: .; CDR3aa: CSARAGTEGGGYTF
v_gene: TRBV2; j_gene: TRBJ1-1; abundance: few; CDR3aa: CASSARGGVRTEAFF
v_gene: TRBV5-1; j_gene: TRBJ1-4; abundance: .; CDR3aa: CASSSGRSTNEKLFF
v_gene: TRBV6-5; j_gene: TRBJ2-3; abundance: .; CDR3aa: CASSYLAGSTDTQYF
v_gene: TRBV7-2; j_gene: TRBJ2-7; abundance: .; CDR3aa: CASSPSSDRSYEQYF
v_gene: TRBV4-3; j_gene: TRBJ1-4; abundance: .; CDR3aa: CASSQGQGTTNEKLFF
v_gene: TRBV9; j_gene: TRBJ2-5; abundance: many; CDR3aa: CASSSGGRDGETQYF
v_gene: TRBV24-1; j_gene: TRBJ2-5; abundance: .; CDR3aa: CATSELRPAGEETQYF
v_gene: TRBV19; j_gene: TRBJ2-7; abundance: .; CDR3aa: CASSQLTSGRSYEQYF
v_gene: TRBV21-1; j_gene: TRBJ1-1; abundance: .; CDR3aa: CASTPRTEAFF
v_gene: TRBV7-3; j_gene: TRBJ2-5; abundance: .; CDR3aa: CASSSDSGETQYF
v_gene: TRBV7-6; j_gene: TRBJ2-7; abundance: .; CDR3aa: CASSLSGYSGGGLYEQYF
v_gene: TRBV19; j_gene: TRBJ2-1; abundance: few; CDR3aa: CASSIAQGLYNEQFF
v_gene: TRBV2; j_gene: TRBJ2-1; abundance: .; CDR3aa: CASTDEGFNEQFF
v_gene: TRBV20-1; j_gene: TRBJ2-1; abundance: .; CDR3aa: CSASTATGGDYNEQFF
v_gene: TRBV3-1; j_gene: TRBJ2-3; abundance: few; CDR3aa: CASAPGGTDTQYF
v_gene: TRBV9; j_gene: TRBJ2-7; abundance: .; CDR3aa: CASSATTGPWDEQYF
v_gene: TRBV12-3/TRBV12-4; j_gene: TRBJ2-1; abundance: many; CDR3aa: CASSRGGPYSYNEQFF
v_gene: TRBV23-1; j_gene: TRBJ1-5; abundance: .; CDR3aa: CASSPGGGVQPQHF
v_gene: TRBV11-3; j_gene: TRBJ2-3; abundance: few; CDR3aa: CASSLGVAGDTQYF
v_gene: TRBV12-3/TRBV12-4; j_gene: TRBJ2-2; abundance: .; CDR3aa: CASSLGGQGELFF
v_gene: TRBV20-1; j_gene: TRBJ2-1; abundance: .; CDR3aa: CSARRWEAPSYNEQFF
v_gene: TRBV12-3/TRBV12-4; j_gene: TRBJ2-1; abundance: many; CDR3aa: CASDSFGLGGSSYNEQFF